The 20 T cell receptor beta chains below come from one sample, sequenced in a study of blood T cell repertoires in COVID-19. Repertoires were generated with immunoSEQ multiplex PCR, while TCRdb's copy carries only in-frame clones and drops some. The table shows roughly 280,000 clones, with about 87% occurring only once. Sequencing input: peripheral blood. All receptors derive from a woman aged 55-69 years with COVID-19, enrolled during active disease.

This chain links TRBV3-1 (or the pseudogene TRBV3-2) with TRBJ2-6; TRBD2 agrees at 10 bases. This CDR3 contains 18 residues. The germline V gene encodes CDR1 LGHDT and CDR2 YNNKEL (reference sequence). Trimming removed 2 bases from V and 2 bases from J; junction bases left unmatched: 6. CDR3 in amino acids: CASSQRGLAGAGANVLTF. For the CDR3, the DNA is TGTGCCAGCAGCCAACGTGGGCTAGCGGGAGCTGGGGCCAACGTCCTGACTTTC.

The chain recombines TRBV7-9 with TRBJ1-3; a possible D gene is TRBD1 (6 bases). Per germline, CDR1 SEHNR and CDR2 FQNEAQ (reference sequence). CDR3 length: 16 residues. Between the trimmed V and J ends, which lost 1 base and 0 bases, there was a span of 10 bases. The CDR3 loop reads CASSLGNRVSGNTIYF. DNA of the CDR3: TGTGCCAGCAGCTTAGGGAACAGGGTCTCTGGAAACACCATATATTTT.

The chain uses TRBV11-2 and TRBJ2-7; 9 positions agree with TRBD2. Germline CDR1 SGHAT, CDR2 FQNNGV. Germline trimming cut 3 bases from V and 0 bases from J; bases unmatched to any gene: 6. This CDR3 has 16 residues. CDR3 in amino acids: CASSFYGGRVSYEQYF. CDR3 sequence (DNA): TGTGCCAGCAGCTTCTACGGCGGGAGGGTCTCCTACGAGCAGTACTTC.

The chain employs TRBV28 and TRBJ1-5, with D unclear. The CDR3 sequence is 16 residues long. V lost 6 bases, J lost 4 bases, and 19 bases lay in between. Germline assignment: CDR1 MDHEN and CDR2 SYDVKM. The CDR3 here is CASSSPGRAGNQPQHF. DNA of the CDR3: TGTGCCAGCAGCTCCCCGGGGAGGGCTGGGAATCAGCCCCAGCATTTT.

V gene TRBV7-4 combines with J gene TRBJ1-5; D is unclear. V was trimmed by 0 bases and J by 5 bases, leaving 8 bases between them. Germline V CDR1 and CDR2: SGHVT, SQSDAQ. The CDR3 runs to 14 residues. This CDR3 reads CASSLAAEYQPQHF. The CDR3 coding sequence is TGTGCCAGCAGCTTAGCGGCAGAATATCAGCCCCAGCATTTT.

The rearrangement uses TRBV11-3 and TRBJ2-3; TRBD2 matches 14 bases. After removal of 5 bases from V and 8 bases from J, the junction contained 6 bases not matched to a gene. Germline V lookup: CDR1 SGHNT, CDR2 YENEEA. There are 15 residues in the CDR3. CDR3: CASSEGLAGEGTQYF. In nucleotides, the CDR3 is TGTGCCAGCAGCGAGGGACTAGCGGGAGAGGGTACGCAGTATTTT.

This chain uses TRBV4-1 with TRBJ2-5; 7 nucleotides match TRBD2. Germline CDR1 and CDR2: MGHRA and YSYEKL. This CDR3 region has 15 residues. With 4 bases clipped from V and 10 bases from J, the junction kept 15 bases outside the gene matches. CDR3 DNA sequence: TGCGCCAGCAGCCTTTCCGGGACTAACCCTCCGGGCCAGTACTTC. Translated, it gives CASSLSGTNPPGQYF.

The chain recombines TRBV28 with TRBJ2-5; a weak D match, TRBD2 (6 bases). From germline, CDR1 is MDHEN and CDR2 SYDVKM. The CDR3 has 16 amino acids. V lost 4 bases and J lost 0, with 15 bases in between. For the CDR3, the DNA is TGTGCCAGCAGTTCCAGACGGACTACTTACCAAGAGACCCAGTACTTC. Amino acids: CASSSRRTTYQETQYF.

The chain links TRBV7-3 to TRBJ2-1; 8 bases fit TRBD2. CDR3 length: 15 amino acids. After removal of 4 bases from V and 2 bases from J, the junction contained 4 bases not matched to a gene. Germline V lookup: CDR1 SGHTA, CDR2 FQGTGA. CDR3 sequence (DNA): TGTGCCAGCAGCTCAAAGCGGGGGCCCTACAATGAGCAGTTCTTC. This encodes CASSSKRGPYNEQFF.

The chain combines TRBV7-9 with TRBJ1-4, with 7 bases fitting TRBD1. Losses at the gene ends were 1 base for V and 11 bases for J; bases not matched to a gene: 7. Germline-derived CDR1 and CDR2 are SEHNR and FQNEAQ (reference sequence). The CDR3 spans 14 residues. The CDR3 sequence: CASSLGGTDRKLFF. The CDR3 DNA is TGTGCCAGCAGCTTAGGGGGGACAGATCGGAAACTGTTTTTT.

The chain recombines TRBV7-6 with TRBJ1-2; tentative D call: TRBD1 (5 bases). Germline V gene data show CDR1 as SGHVS and CDR2 as FNYEAQ. With 0 bases removed from V and 4 bases from J, the gap between germline ends came to 12 bases. CDR3 length equals 15 residues. As DNA, the CDR3 is TGTGCCAGCAGCTTAGCCCAGGGCCCCATCTATGGCTACACCTTC. Amino acids: CASSLAQGPIYGYTF.

The V gene is TRBV28, the J gene TRBJ2-2, with 10 nucleotides matching TRBD2. V lost 2 bases to trimming and J lost 3 bases; unmatched junction nucleotides: 3. CDR1 is MDHEN and CDR2 is SYDVKM in the germline V gene. This CDR3 has 16 residues. The CDR3: CASSLGLAGDTGELFF. The CDR3, as DNA: TGTGCCAGCAGTTTAGGGCTAGCGGGAGACACCGGGGAGCTGTTTTTT.

V is TRBV7-3 and J is TRBJ1-1, with TRBD1 matching over 12 bases. This CDR3 comprises 15 residues. The junction had 5 bases not matched to a gene; V was cut back by 5 bases and J by 4 bases. Per the germline V gene, CDR1 is SGHTA and CDR2 is FQGTGA. CDR3 coding DNA: TGTGCCAGCAGCCCTGGGACAGGGGGCTCCACTGAAGCTTTCTTT. Translating it yields CASSPGTGGSTEAFF.

The CDR3 sequence is CASSSPGQRNSGANVLTF. As DNA, the CDR3 is TGTGCCAGCAGTTCCCCGGGACAGAGAAACTCTGGGGCCAACGTCCTGACTTTC. The chain recombines TRBV6-2 or TRBV6-3 with TRBJ2-6, with 7 positions matching TRBD1. The germline V gene has CDR1 MNHEY and CDR2 SVGEGT. With 4 bases clipped from V and 0 bases from J, the junction kept 9 bases outside the gene matches. The CDR3 contains 18 residues.

This clone showed up just once. The rearrangement joins TRBV2 to TRBJ1-6; D unclear. The germline V and J ends were trimmed by 3 bases and 10 bases, with 13 bases remaining between them. Germline lookup yields CDR1 SNHLY and CDR2 FYNNEI. CDR3 length equals 14 residues. DNA of the CDR3: TGTGCCAGCAGTGAGCACCCCCGGGGATCACCCCTCCACTTT. Its protein is CASSEHPRGSPLHF. The full variable domain, its missing parts supplied by reference TRBV2 and TRBJ1-6, is EPEVTQTPSHQVTQMGQEVILRCVPISNHLYFYWYRQILGQKVEFLVSFYNNEISEKSEIFDDQFSVERPDGSNFTLKIRSTKLEDSAMYFCASSEHPRGSPLHFGNGTRLTVT.

The chain links TRBV29-1 to TRBJ1-5; tentatively, D is TRBD1 (6 bases). Germline V lookup: CDR1 SQVTM, CDR2 ANQGSEA. Trimming removed 2 bases at V and 6 bases at J, with 11 bases between. The CDR3 covers 13 residues. CDR3 sequence reads: CSVEQGNGQPQHF. CDR3 sequence (DNA): TGCAGCGTTGAACAGGGGAACGGTCAGCCCCAGCATTTT.

The gene calls are TRBV11-2 and TRBJ2-5; possibly TRBD2 for D (5 bases). V lost 5 bases and J 9 bases, leaving 16 bases between the germline ends. The CDR3 has 13 residues. Looked up from germline, CDR1 is SGHAT and CDR2 is FQNNGV. In DNA, the CDR3 is TGTGCCAGCAGCCCCGGGTTTAGCGAGGCCCAGTACTTC. Its protein product is CASSPGFSEAQYF.

This chain joins TRBV28 and TRBJ2-7; a weak D match, TRBD2 (6 bases). V lost 6 bases and J lost 2, with 14 bases in between. Germline CDR1 and CDR2: MDHEN and SYDVKM. The CDR3 extends over 14 amino acids. The CDR3 DNA sequence: TGTGCCAGCAGCTGGGGGGACGGCACCTACGAGCAGTACTTC. Its protein is CASSWGDGTYEQYF.

CDR3: CASREGLSTEAFF. DNA of the CDR3: TGTGCCAGCCGGGAGGGGCTGAGCACTGAAGCTTTCTTT. The rearrangement links TRBV4-2 to TRBJ1-1; TRBD1 might be the D (5 bases). The CDR3 contains 13 residues. The V and J ends lost 8 bases and 4 bases respectively, with 14 bases between them. Germline CDR1 is LGHNA and CDR2 is YNFKEQ.

The chain joins TRBV13 to TRBJ1-1; 7 bases line up with TRBD1. The CDR3 covers 13 residues. The germline gives CDR1 PRHDT, CDR2 FYEKMQ (reference sequence). J gave up 5 bases and V 5 bases, and 5 bases lay outside the gene matches. The CDR3 nucleotides are TGTGCCAGCAGCCCGACAGGGCGTACTGAAGCTTTCTTT. Protein sequence: CASSPTGRTEAFF.